This T cell receptor (beta chain) emerged from a study of CD8 T cells in ankylosing spondylitis. Only a few counts were recorded for this clonotype. Germline CDR1 reads MNHEY; CDR2 reads SMNVEV (reference sequence). This CDR3 has 14 amino acids. Trimming took off 5 bases at V and 1 base at J, with 8 bases between the two ends. It was by quantitative 5'-RACE with molecular barcodes that TCR beta libraries were made. One entry per CDR3 protein, called by TCRdb with MiXCR from the 5' RACE reads. The sample yields some 33,000 distinct CDR3 sequences, around 14% seen once. The gene calls are TRBV27 and TRBJ2-2, with D maybe TRBD1 (5 bases). The TCR sequence derives from a male donor with ankylosing spondylitis or in good health (not recorded which). Sequences were obtained from blood. CDR3 DNA: TGTGCCAGCAGTCAAACAGGGAACACCGGGGAGCTGTTTTTT. Protein sequence: CASSQTGNTGELFF.